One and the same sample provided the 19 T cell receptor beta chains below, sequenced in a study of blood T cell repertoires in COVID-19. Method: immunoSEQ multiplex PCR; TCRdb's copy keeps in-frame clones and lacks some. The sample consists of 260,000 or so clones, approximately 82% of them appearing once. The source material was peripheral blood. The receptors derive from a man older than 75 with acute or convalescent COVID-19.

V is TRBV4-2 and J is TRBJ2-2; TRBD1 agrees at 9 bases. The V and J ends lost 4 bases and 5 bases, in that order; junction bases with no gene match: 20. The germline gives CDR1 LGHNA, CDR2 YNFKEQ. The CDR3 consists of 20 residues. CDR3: CASSRTSGTGTIGRTGELFF. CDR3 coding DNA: TGTGCCAGCAGCCGGACCTCCGGGACAGGGACTATCGGACGGACCGGGGAGCTGTTTTTT.

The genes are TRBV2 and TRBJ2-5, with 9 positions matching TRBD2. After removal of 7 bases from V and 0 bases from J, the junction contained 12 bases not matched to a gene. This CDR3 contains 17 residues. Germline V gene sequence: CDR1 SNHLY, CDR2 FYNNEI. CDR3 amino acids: CASTAHLAGSNQETQYF. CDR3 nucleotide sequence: TGTGCCAGCACCGCCCATCTAGCGGGGAGTAACCAAGAGACCCAGTACTTC.

The CDR3 DNA follows: TGTGCCTGGAGCCCCTCACTGACTAGACCCTACGAGCAGTACTTC. Encoded protein: CAWSPSLTRPYEQYF. This chain connects TRBV30 to TRBJ2-7, with D tentatively TRBD2 (6 bases). The ends were cut back, 3 bases at V and 2 bases at J, with 17 bases in the middle. There are 15 residues in the CDR3. From germline, CDR1 is GTSNPN and CDR2 SVGIG (reference sequence).

The CDR3 spells CASSLPHSEQYF. Here the CDR3 DNA reads TGTGCCAGCAGTTTACCCCATAGCGAGCAGTACTTC. The V gene is TRBV12-3 or TRBV12-4, the J gene TRBJ2-7; D uncertain. Trimming left V 2 bases short and J 6 bases short, with 8 bases between. There are 12 residues in the CDR3.

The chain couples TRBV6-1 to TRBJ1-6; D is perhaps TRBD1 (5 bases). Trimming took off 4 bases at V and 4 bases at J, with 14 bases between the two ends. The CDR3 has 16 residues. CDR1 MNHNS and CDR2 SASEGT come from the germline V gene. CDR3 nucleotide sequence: TGTGCCAGCAGTGGGCCTACAGGTTCTTATAATTCACCCCTCCACTTT. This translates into CASSGPTGSYNSPLHF.

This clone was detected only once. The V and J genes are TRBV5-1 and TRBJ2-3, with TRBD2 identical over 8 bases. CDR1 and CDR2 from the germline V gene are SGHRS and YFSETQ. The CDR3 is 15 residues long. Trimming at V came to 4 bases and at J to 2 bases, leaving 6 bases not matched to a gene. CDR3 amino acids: CASSERSGATDTQYF. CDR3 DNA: TGCGCCAGCAGCGAGCGTAGCGGGGCCACAGATACGCAGTATTTT.

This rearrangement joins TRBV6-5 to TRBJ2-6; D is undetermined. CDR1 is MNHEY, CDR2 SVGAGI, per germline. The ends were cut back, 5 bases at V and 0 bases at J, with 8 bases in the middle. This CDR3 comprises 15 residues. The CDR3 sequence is CASSTFSSGANVLTF. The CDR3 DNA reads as TGTGCCAGCAGTACATTCAGCTCTGGGGCCAACGTCCTGACTTTC.

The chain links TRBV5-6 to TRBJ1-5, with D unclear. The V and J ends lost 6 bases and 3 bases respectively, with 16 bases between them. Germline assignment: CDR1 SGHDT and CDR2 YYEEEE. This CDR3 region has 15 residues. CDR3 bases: TGTGCCAGCACCAAAGTTGGAGAAGTCAATCAGCCCCAGCATTTT. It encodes CASTKVGEVNQPQHF.

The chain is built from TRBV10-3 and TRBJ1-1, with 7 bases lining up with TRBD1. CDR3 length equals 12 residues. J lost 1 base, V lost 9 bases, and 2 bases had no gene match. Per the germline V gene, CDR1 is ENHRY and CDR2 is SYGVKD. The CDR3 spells CAMQGGNTEAFF. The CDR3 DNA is TGTGCCATGCAGGGGGGGAACACTGAAGCTTTCTTT.

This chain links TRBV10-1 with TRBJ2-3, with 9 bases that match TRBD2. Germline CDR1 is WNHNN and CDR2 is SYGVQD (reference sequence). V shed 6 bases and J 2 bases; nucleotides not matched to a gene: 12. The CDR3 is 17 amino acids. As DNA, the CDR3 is TGCGCCAGCAGCGCCCGACAGCGGGGGGAATTCACAGATACGCAGTATTTT. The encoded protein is CASSARQRGEFTDTQYF.

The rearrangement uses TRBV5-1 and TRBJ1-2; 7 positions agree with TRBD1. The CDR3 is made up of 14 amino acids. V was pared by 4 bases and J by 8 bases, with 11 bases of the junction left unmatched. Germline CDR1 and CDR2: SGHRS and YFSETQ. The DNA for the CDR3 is TGCGCCAGCAGCACGGACGACAGGGTGCAGGGCTACACCTTC. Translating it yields CASSTDDRVQGYTF.

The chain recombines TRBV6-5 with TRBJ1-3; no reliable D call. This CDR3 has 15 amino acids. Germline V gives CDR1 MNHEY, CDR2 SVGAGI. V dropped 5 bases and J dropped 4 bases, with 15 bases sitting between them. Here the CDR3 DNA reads TGTGCCAGCAGTCCCCGGCGGGGAGGGGGAAACACCATATATTTT. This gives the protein CASSPRRGGGNTIYF.

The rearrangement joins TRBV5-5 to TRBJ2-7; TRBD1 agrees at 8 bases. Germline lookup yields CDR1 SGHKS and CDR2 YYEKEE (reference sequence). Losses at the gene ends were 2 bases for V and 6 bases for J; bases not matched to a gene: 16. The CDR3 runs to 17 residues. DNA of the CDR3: TGTGCCAGCAGCTTTACGGCCGGACAGGGAAAGGCGGGCGAGCAGTACTTC. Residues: CASSFTAGQGKAGEQYF.

The CDR3 region has the DNA TGTGCCAGCAAATCCCCCGGGACTAGCGGGATGAATGAGCAGTTCTTC. Translating it yields CASKSPGTSGMNEQFF. This chain connects TRBV2 to TRBJ2-1; TRBD2 aligns across 13 bases. After removal of 7 bases from V and 7 bases from J, the junction contained 10 bases not matched to a gene. This CDR3 region has 16 residues. Per the germline V gene, CDR1 is SNHLY and CDR2 is FYNNEI.

CDR3 sequence reads: CASSESGPWETQYF. As DNA, the CDR3 is TGCGCCAGCAGTGAGTCGGGGCCTTGGGAGACCCAGTACTTC. The chain carries TRBV10-1 and TRBJ2-5; tentative D call: TRBD1 (5 bases). Trimming shortened V by 0 bases and J by 5 bases, and 10 bases separated the two germline ends. The CDR3 has 14 amino acids. Germline CDR1 WNHNN, CDR2 SYGVQD (reference sequence).

This chain's CDR3 is CASRREQNISPLHF. The CDR3, as DNA: TGTGCCAGCCGACGGGAGCAGAATATTTCACCCCTCCACTTT. This chain uses TRBV6-5 with TRBJ1-6; D not resolved. Trimming shortened V by 8 bases and J by 9 bases, and 17 bases separated the two germline ends. This CDR3 has 14 residues. The germline V gene has CDR1 MNHEY and CDR2 SVGAGI.

The CDR3 coding sequence is TGTGCCGGCGGCCTGGGACAGGAATTCTCCTACGAGCAGTACTTC. Protein product: CAGGLGQEFSYEQYF. The gene calls are TRBV2 and TRBJ2-7; 8 bases map to TRBD1. Germline V gives CDR1 SNHLY, CDR2 FYNNEI. Trimming at V came to 11 bases and at J to 0 bases, leaving 12 bases not matched to a gene. CDR3 length: 15 residues.

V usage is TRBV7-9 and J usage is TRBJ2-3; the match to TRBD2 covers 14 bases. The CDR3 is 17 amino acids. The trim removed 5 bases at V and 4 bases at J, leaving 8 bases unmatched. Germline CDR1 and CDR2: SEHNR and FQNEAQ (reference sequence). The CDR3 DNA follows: TGTGCCAGCAGCACGGGACTAGCGGGAGTTTTGGCAGATACGCAGTATTTT. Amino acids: CASSTGLAGVLADTQYF.

The CDR3 DNA reads as TGTGCCTGGAGTCACGGGGAGACCCAGTACTTC. This encodes CAWSHGETQYF. The chain links TRBV30 to TRBJ2-5; D is uncertain. V lost 2 bases and J lost 5, with 6 bases in between. The CDR3 totals 11 residues. The V gene's germline CDR1 is GTSNPN and CDR2 SVGIG (reference sequence).